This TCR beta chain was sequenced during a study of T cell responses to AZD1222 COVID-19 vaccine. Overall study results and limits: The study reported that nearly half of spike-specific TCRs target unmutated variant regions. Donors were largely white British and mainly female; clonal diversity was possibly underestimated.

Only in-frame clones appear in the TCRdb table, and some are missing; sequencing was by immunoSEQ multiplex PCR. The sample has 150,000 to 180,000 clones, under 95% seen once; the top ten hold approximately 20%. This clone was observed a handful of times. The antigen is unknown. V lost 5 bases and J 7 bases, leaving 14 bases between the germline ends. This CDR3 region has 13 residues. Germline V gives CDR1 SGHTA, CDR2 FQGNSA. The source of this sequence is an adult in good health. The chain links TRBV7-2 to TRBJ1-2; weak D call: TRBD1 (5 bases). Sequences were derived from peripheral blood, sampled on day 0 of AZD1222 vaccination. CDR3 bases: TGTGCCAGCAGCATAGACAGAAGGGGTGGCTACACCTTC. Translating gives CASSIDRRGGYTF. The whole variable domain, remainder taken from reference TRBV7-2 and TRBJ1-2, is GAGVSQSPSNKVTEKGKDVELRCDPISGHTALYWYRQSLGQGLEFLIYFQGNSAPDKSGLPSDRFSAERTGGSVSTLTIQRTQQEDSAVYLCASSIDRRGGYTFGSGTRLTVV.